This TCR beta chain was recorded in a study of identical twins. Regarding this clonotype: Its antigen remains unknown. One end of the junction does not line up with germline, which may come from a read error.

From the 5' RACE reads, TCRdb called clonotypes with MiXCR, one entry per CDR3 protein. The sample has about 1.7 million distinct CDR3 sequences; roughly 35% are singletons. General study findings and limits: Low generation probability was overrepresented in out-of-frame alpha sequences shared by twins. The authors drew conclusions from cross-sectional statistical analysis rather than following the same donors.

Germline CDR1 reads MNHNS; CDR2 reads SASEGT. The CDR3 spans 14 residues. The clonotype comes from a newborn girl in good health. Material: cord blood. The gene calls are TRBV6-1 and TRBJ2-5, with D maybe TRBD2 (7 bases). CDR3: CAGSRGGAQESQYF. The CDR3 region has the DNA TGTGCCGGATCCAGGGGAGGGGCGCAAGAGTCCCAGTACTTC.